Each of the 5 T cell receptor beta chains below was sequenced from the same sample in a study of cytomegalovirus exposure and HLA in healthy donors. The PCR was carried out with 60 Vbeta primers and 13 Jbeta primers. Libraries were prepared by immunoSEQ multiplex PCR; TCRdb keeps only in-frame clonotypes and omits some of them. The table has about 150,000 clones, around 79% seen once. The sample was PBMCs. The receptors come from a man in his forties in good health and CMV-seropositive.

This chain connects TRBV5-1 to TRBJ2-3; TRBD2 agrees at 16 bases. The CDR3 loop spans 16 amino acids. Looked up from germline, CDR1 is SGHRS and CDR2 is YFSETQ. With 3 bases clipped from V and 3 bases from J, the junction kept 1 base outside the gene matches. This CDR3 reads CASSSGLAGGTDTQYF. In DNA form, the CDR3 reads TGCGCCAGCAGCTCGGGACTAGCGGGAGGGACAGATACGCAGTATTTT.

The V call is TRBV10-2, the J call TRBJ2-3; 10 bases align to TRBD2. V lost 3 bases and J lost 4; bases outside the gene matches: 4. CDR3 length: 15 residues. Germline lookup yields CDR1 WSHSY and CDR2 SAAADI. The DNA of the CDR3 is TGCGCCAGCAGTGAAATAGCGGGAGGCCCAGATACGCAGTATTTT. Its translation: CASSEIAGGPDTQYF.

This rearrangement joins TRBV28 to TRBJ2-5, with 7 bases fitting TRBD1. This CDR3 contains 13 residues. V was clipped by 7 bases and J by 2 bases; unmatched bases: 4. Germline V gene lookup returns CDR1 MDHEN and CDR2 SYDVKM. The CDR3 region has the DNA TGTGCCAGCACGGGACAGCCGCAAGAGACCCAGTACTTC. This codes for CASTGQPQETQYF.

This chain links TRBV10-3 with TRBJ1-2, with TRBD1 matching 8 bases. J was trimmed by 0 bases and V by 5 bases; bases with no gene match: 2. This CDR3 region has 14 residues. CDR1 and CDR2 (germline): ENHRY, SYGVKD. The CDR3 here is CAISRTGPNYGYTF. DNA for the CDR3: TGTGCCATCAGTCGGACAGGGCCTAACTATGGCTACACCTTC.

The rearrangement uses TRBV7-3 and TRBJ2-3; 7 bases are shared with TRBD2. Germline CDR1 and CDR2: SGHTA and FQGTGA. This CDR3 has 14 residues. J was trimmed by 4 bases and V by 4 bases; bases with no gene match: 5. This chain's CDR3 is CASSSMGGADTQYF. The CDR3 nucleotides are TGTGCCAGCAGCTCGATGGGGGGGGCAGATACGCAGTATTTT.